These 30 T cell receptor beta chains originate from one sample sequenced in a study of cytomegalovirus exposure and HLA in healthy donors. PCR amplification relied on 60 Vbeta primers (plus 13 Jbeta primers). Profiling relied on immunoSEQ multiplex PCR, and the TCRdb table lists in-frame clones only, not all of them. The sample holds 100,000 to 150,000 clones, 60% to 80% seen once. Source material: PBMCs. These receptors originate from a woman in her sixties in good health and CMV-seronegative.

CDR3 sequence (DNA): TGTGCCAGCAGCTCGGACCCACGGGGGACCACTGAAGCTTTCTTT. Its protein is CASSSDPRGTTEAFF. This chain links TRBV7-3 with TRBJ1-1, with D maybe TRBD1 (5 bases). The V gene's germline CDR1 is SGHTA and CDR2 FQGTGA. The V gene lost 4 bases and the J gene lost 4 bases, with 16 bases spanning the gap. This CDR3 region has 15 residues.

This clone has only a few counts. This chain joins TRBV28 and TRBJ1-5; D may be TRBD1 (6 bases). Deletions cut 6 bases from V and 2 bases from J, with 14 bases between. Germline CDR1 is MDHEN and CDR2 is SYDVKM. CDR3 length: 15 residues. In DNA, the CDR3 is TGTGCCAGCAGCCTGTTACAGGGAGGCAATCAGCCCCAGCATTTT. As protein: CASSLLQGGNQPQHF.

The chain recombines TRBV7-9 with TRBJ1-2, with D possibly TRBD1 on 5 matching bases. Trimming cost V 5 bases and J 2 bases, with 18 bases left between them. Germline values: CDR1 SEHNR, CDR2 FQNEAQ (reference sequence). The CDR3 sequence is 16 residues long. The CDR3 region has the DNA TGTGCCAGCAGCGTCCGGGCAAGACAGCGAAACTATGGCTACACCTTC. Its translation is CASSVRARQRNYGYTF.

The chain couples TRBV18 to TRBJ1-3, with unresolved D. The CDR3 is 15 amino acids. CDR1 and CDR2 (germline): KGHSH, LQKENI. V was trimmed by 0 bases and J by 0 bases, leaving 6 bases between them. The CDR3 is CASSPPENSGNTIYF. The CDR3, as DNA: TGTGCCAGCTCACCACCGGAGAACTCTGGAAACACCATATATTTT. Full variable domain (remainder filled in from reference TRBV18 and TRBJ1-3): NAGVMQNPRHLVRRRGQEARLRCSPMKGHSHVYWYRQLPEEGLKFMVYLQKENIIDESGMPKERFSAEFPKEGPSILRIQQVVRGDSAAYFCASSPPENSGNTIYFGEGSWLTVV.

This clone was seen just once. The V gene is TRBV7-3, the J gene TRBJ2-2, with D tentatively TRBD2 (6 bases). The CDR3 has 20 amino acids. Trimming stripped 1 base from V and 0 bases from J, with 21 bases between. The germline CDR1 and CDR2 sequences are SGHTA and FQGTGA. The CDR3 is CASSLRARLATSANTGELFF. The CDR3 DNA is TGTGCCAGCAGCTTAAGAGCTCGGCTAGCGACAAGCGCGAACACCGGGGAGCTGTTTTTT.

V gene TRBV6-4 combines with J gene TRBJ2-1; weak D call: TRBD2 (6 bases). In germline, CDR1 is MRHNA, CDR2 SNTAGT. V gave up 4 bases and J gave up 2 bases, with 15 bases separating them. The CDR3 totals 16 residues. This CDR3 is CASSADSGLPYNEQFF. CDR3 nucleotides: TGTGCCAGCAGTGCCGATAGCGGCCTCCCCTACAATGAGCAGTTCTTC.

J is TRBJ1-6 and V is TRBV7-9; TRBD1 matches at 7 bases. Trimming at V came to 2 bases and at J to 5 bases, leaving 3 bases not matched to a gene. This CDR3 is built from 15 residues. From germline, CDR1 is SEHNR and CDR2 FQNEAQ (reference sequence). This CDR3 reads CASSLWRGHNSPLHF. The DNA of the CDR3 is TGTGCCAGCAGCTTATGGAGGGGGCATAATTCACCCCTCCACTTT.

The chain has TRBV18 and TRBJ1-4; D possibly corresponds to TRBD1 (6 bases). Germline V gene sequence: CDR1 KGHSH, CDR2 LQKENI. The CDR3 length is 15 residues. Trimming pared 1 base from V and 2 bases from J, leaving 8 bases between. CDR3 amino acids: CASSPQTGTNEKLFF. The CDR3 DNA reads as TGTGCCAGCTCACCACAAACAGGGACTAATGAAAAACTGTTTTTT.

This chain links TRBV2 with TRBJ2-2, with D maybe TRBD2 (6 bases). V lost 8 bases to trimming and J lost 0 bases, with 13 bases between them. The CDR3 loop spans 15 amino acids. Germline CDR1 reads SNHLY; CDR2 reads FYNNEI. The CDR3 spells CASHAGLTNTGELFF. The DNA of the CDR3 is TGTGCCAGCCACGCGGGACTTACGAACACCGGGGAGCTGTTTTTT.

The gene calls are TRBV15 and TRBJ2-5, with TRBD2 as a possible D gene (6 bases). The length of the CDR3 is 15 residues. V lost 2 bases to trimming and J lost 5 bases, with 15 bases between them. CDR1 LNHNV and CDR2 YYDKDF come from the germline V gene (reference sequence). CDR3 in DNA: TGTGCCACCAGCAGATTCCTCGCGGGGTTGGAGACCCAGTACTTC. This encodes CATSRFLAGLETQYF.

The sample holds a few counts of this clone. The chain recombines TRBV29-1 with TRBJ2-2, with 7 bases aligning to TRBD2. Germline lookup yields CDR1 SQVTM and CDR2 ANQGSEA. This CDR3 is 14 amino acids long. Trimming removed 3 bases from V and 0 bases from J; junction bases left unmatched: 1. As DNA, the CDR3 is TGCAGCGTTGAGGGACTATCGAACACCGGGGAGCTGTTTTTT. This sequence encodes CSVEGLSNTGELFF.

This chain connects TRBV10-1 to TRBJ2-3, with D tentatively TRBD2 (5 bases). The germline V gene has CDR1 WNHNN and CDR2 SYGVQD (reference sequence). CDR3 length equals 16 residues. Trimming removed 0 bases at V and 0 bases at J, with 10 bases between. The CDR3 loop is CASSESGAGSTDTQYF. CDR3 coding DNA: TGCGCCAGCAGTGAGTCGGGTGCGGGCAGCACAGATACGCAGTATTTT.

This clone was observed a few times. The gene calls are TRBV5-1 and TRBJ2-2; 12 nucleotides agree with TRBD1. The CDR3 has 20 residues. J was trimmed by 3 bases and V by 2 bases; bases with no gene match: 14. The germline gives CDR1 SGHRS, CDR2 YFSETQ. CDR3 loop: CASSLRPGQGAMGDTGELFF. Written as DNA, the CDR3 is TGCGCCAGCAGCTTACGTCCGGGACAGGGGGCGATGGGGGACACCGGGGAGCTGTTTTTT.

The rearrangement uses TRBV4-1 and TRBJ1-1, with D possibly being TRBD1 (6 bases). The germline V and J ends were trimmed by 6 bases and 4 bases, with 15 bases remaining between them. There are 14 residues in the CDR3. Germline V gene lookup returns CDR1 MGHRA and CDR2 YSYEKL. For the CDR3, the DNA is TGCGCCAGCAGTATCCGGGAAGGGGGCACTGAAGCTTTCTTT. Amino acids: CASSIREGGTEAFF.

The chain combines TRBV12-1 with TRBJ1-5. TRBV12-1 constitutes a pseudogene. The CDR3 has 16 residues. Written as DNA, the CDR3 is TGTGCCAGCAGCCCCACGGGGGGTCGCATCAATCAGCCCCAGCATTTT. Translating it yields CASSPTGGRINQPQHF.

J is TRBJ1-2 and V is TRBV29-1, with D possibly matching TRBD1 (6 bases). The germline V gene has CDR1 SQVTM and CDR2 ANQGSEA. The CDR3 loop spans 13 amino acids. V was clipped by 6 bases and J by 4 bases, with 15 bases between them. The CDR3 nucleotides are TGCAGCGTAACACAGGGTTCTGCCTATGGCTACACCTTC. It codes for CSVTQGSAYGYTF.

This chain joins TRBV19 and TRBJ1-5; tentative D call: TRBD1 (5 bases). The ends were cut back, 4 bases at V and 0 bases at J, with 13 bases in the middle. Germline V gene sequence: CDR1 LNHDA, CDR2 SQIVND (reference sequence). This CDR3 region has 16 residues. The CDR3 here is CASSRRGSYSNQPQHF. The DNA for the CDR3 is TGTGCCAGTAGTAGACGGGGGTCCTATAGCAATCAGCCCCAGCATTTT.

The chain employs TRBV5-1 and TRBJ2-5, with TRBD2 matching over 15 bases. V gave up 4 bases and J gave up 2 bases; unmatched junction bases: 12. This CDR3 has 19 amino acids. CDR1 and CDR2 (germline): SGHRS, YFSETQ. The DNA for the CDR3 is TGCGCCAGCAGCCCAAGGACTAGCGGGGGGGTGAAGGATCAAGAGACCCAGTACTTC. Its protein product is CASSPRTSGGVKDQETQYF.

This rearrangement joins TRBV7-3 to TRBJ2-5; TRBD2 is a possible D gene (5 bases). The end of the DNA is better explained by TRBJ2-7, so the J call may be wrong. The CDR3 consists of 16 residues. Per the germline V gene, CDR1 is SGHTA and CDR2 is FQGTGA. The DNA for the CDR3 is TGTGCCAGCAGCTTAACACCCGGACTCGTAAGTGACGAGCAGTACTTC. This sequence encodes CASSLTPGLVSDEQYF.

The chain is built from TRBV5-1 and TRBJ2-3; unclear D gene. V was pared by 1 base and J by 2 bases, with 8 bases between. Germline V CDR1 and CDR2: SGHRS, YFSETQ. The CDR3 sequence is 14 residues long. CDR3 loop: CASSLHFSTDTQYF. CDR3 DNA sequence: TGCGCCAGCAGCTTGCATTTTTCCACAGATACGCAGTATTTT.

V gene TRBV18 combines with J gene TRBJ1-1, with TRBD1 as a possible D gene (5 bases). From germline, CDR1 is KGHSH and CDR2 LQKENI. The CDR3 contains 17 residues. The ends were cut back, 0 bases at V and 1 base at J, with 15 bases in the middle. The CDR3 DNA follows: TGTGCCAGCTCACCACCTTCGGTAGGGGCCTCGAACACTGAAGCTTTCTTT. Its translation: CASSPPSVGASNTEAFF.

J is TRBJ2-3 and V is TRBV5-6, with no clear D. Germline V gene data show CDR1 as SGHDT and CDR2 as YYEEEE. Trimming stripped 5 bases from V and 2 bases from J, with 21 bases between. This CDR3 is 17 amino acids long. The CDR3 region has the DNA TGTGCCAGCAGTTTCTTGGCGGTCTCTTATATCACAGATACGCAGTATTTT. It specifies CASSFLAVSYITDTQYF. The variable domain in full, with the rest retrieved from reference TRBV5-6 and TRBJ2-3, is DAGVTQSPTHLIKTRGQQVTLRCSPKSGHDTVSWYQQALGQGPQFIFQYYEEEERQRGNFPDRFSGHQFPNYSSELNVNALLLGDSALYLCASSFLAVSYITDTQYFGPGTRLTVL.

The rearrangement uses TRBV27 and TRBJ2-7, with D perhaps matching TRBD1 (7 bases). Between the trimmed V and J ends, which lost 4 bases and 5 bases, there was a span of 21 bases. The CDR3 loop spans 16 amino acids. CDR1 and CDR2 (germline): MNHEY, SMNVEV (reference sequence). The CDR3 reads CASSSQEGAGMDEQYF. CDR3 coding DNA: TGTGCCAGCAGTTCACAGGAGGGGGCTGGTATGGACGAGCAGTACTTC.

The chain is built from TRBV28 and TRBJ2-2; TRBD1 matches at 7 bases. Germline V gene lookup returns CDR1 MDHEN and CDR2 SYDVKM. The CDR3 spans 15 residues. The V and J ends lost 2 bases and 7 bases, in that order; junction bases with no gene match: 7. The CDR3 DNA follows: TGTGCCAGCAGTTTAACTGTAGGGGGCGGCGGGGAGCTGTTTTTT. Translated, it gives CASSLTVGGGGELFF. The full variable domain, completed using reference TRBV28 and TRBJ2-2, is DVKVTQSSRYLVKRTGEKVFLECVQDMDHENMFWYRQDPGLGLRLIYFSYDVKMKEKGDIPEGYSVSREKKERFSLILESASTNQTSMYLCASSLTVGGGGELFFGEGSRLTVL.

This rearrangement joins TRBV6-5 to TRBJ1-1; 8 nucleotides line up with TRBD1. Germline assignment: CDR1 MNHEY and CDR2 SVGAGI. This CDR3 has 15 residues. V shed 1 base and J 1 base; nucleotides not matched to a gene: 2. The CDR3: CASSYWGTGNTEAFF. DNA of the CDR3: TGTGCCAGCAGTTACTGGGGGACAGGGAACACTGAAGCTTTCTTT.

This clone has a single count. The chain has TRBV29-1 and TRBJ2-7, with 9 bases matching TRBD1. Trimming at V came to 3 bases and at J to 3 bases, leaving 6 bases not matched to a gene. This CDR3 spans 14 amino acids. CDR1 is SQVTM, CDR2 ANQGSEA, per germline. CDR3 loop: CSVEGQGLDYEQYF. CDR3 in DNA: TGCAGCGTTGAGGGACAGGGTCTCGACTACGAGCAGTACTTC.

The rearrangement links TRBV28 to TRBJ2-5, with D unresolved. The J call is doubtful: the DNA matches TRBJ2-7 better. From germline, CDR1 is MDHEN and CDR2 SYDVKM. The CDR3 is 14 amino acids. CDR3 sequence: CASSLPGSSYEQYF. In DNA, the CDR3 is TGTGCCAGCAGTTTGCCGGGTAGCTCCTACGAGCAGTACTTC.

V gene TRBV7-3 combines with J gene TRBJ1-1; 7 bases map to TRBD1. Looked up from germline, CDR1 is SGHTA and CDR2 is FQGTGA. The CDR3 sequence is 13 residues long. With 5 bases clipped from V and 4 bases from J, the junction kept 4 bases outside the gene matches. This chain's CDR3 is CASSTYRGTEAFF. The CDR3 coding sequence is TGTGCCAGCAGCACCTACAGGGGCACTGAAGCTTTCTTT. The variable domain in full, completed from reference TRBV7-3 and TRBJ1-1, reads GAGVSQTPSNKVTEKGKYVELRCDPISGHTALYWYRQSLGQGPEFLIYFQGTGAADDSGLPNDRFFAVRPEGSVSTLKIQRTERGDSAVYLCASSTYRGTEAFFGQGTRLTVV.

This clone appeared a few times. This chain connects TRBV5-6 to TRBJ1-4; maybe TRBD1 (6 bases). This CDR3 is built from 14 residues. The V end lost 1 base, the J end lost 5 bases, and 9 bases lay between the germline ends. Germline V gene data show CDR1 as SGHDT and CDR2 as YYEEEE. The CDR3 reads CASSLWTANEKLFF. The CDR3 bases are TGTGCCAGCAGCTTGTGGACAGCGAATGAAAAACTGTTTTTT.

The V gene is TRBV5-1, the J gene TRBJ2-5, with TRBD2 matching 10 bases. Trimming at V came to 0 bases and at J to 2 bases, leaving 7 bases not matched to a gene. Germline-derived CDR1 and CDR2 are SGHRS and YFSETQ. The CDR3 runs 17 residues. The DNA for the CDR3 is TGCGCCAGCAGCTTGGAAGCGGGAGGGCCCTGGCAAGAGACCCAGTACTTC. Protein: CASSLEAGGPWQETQYF.